The 14 T cell receptor beta chains reported below all come from one sample, sequenced in a study of T cells in localized non-small cell lung cancer. Assay used: immunoSEQ multiplex PCR; TCRdb lists only in-frame clones, some missing. In the table there are about 40,000 clones, 70% to 90% of which are singletons. The sequences come from peripheral blood, collected before any cancer treatment. These receptor sequences come from a man aged 40 to 70 with stage I lung adenocarcinoma.

The chain employs TRBV4-2 and TRBJ1-6; D ambiguous. The V gene lost 4 bases and the J gene lost 4 bases, with 14 bases spanning the gap. The CDR3 length is 16 residues. Germline V gene sequence: CDR1 LGHNA, CDR2 YNFKEQ. CDR3 residues: CASSPDTASYNSPLHF. The CDR3 nucleotides are TGTGCCAGCAGCCCAGATACAGCTTCTTATAATTCACCCCTCCACTTT.

This chain uses TRBV6-5 with TRBJ2-1; 11 bases are a match to TRBD2. J was trimmed by 5 bases and V by 4 bases; bases with no gene match: 4. The CDR3 spans 15 residues. The germline gives CDR1 MNHEY, CDR2 SVGAGI. Here the CDR3 DNA reads TGTGCCAGCAGTTTGCTAGCGGGAGGACACAATGAGCAGTTCTTC. The encoded protein is CASSLLAGGHNEQFF.

V and J are TRBV28 and TRBJ2-6; D is ambiguous. V was clipped by 5 bases and J by 4 bases, with 0 bases between them. CDR1 and CDR2 from the germline V gene are MDHEN and SYDVKM. This CDR3 comprises 11 residues. CDR3 DNA: TGTGCCAGCAGTGGGGCCAACGTCCTGACTTTC. It translates to CASSGANVLTF.

The V gene is TRBV15, the J gene TRBJ1-2; unclear D gene. The CDR3 is 14 amino acids. V lost 7 bases to trimming and J lost 0 bases, with 12 bases between them. Germline CDR1 and CDR2: LNHNV and YYDKDF (reference sequence). The CDR3 region has the DNA TGTGCCACCAACCCCTCGCCCGCTAACTATGGCTACACCTTC. Amino acids: CATNPSPANYGYTF.

V gene TRBV7-9 combines with J gene TRBJ2-5; D is tentatively TRBD1 or TRBD2 (5 bases each). The germline V and J ends were trimmed by 4 bases and 0 bases, with 9 bases remaining between them. Germline V gene lookup returns CDR1 SEHNR and CDR2 FQNEAQ (reference sequence). This CDR3 is 14 amino acids long. The CDR3 nucleotides read TGTGCCAGCAGCTCTCCGGGGCACCAAGAGACCCAGTACTTC. Protein product: CASSSPGHQETQYF.

The rearrangement uses TRBV4-2 and TRBJ2-1, with D perhaps matching TRBD2 (5 bases). Germline CDR1 is LGHNA and CDR2 is YNFKEQ. The CDR3 covers 17 residues. V was pared by 0 bases and J by 0 bases, with 12 bases between. The CDR3 loop reads CASSQDTVASSYNEQFF. CDR3 DNA: TGTGCCAGCAGCCAAGATACGGTAGCGAGCTCCTACAATGAGCAGTTCTTC.

V is TRBV2 and J is TRBJ1-6, with TRBD1 as a possible D gene (5 bases). This CDR3 spans 15 amino acids. V was shortened by 3 bases and J by 3 bases, with 9 bases between the two germline ends. CDR1 is SNHLY and CDR2 is FYNNEI in the germline V gene. DNA of the CDR3: TGTGCCAGCAGTGAGGACAACCTCTATAATTCACCCCTCCACTTT. As protein: CASSEDNLYNSPLHF.

The V gene is TRBV6-1, the J gene TRBJ2-1; a possible D gene is TRBD2 (6 bases). The V end lost 4 bases, the J end lost 0 bases, and 13 bases lay between the germline ends. CDR1 MNHNS and CDR2 SASEGT come from the germline V gene. The CDR3 length is 16 residues. The DNA of the CDR3 is TGTGCCAGCAGTGGAAGCGGGCTCAGCTCCTACAATGAGCAGTTCTTC. This encodes CASSGSGLSSYNEQFF.

The chain is built from TRBV14 and TRBJ1-5, with no clear D. CDR1 is SGHDN and CDR2 is FVKESK in the germline V gene. Trimming cost V 1 base and J 6 bases, with 7 bases left between them. The CDR3 contains 13 residues. The CDR3 loop reads CASSQVEGQPQHF. The DNA for the CDR3 is TGTGCCAGCAGCCAAGTCGAGGGTCAGCCCCAGCATTTT.

The V and J genes are TRBV27 and TRBJ2-7; 9 nucleotides line up with TRBD2. CDR1 is MNHEY, CDR2 SMNVEV, per germline (reference sequence). This CDR3 is built from 14 residues. J lost 12 bases, V lost 4 bases, and 13 bases had no gene match. The CDR3 coding sequence is TGTGCCAGCAGTTCCTCGGGACTAGCCCTCTCCCCGTACTTC. Protein sequence: CASSSSGLALSPYF.

This chain connects TRBV19 to TRBJ1-4, with unresolved D. The length of the CDR3 is 15 residues. V shed 7 bases and J shed 0 bases, with 12 bases lying between them. Germline V CDR1 and CDR2: LNHDA, SQIVND (reference sequence). The CDR3 sequence: CASKGRPATNEKLFF. CDR3 nucleotide sequence: TGTGCCAGTAAGGGCAGGCCGGCAACTAATGAAAAACTGTTTTTT.

In its sample, this clone was seen a few times. This chain joins TRBV28 and TRBJ1-2; D unresolved. V gave up 5 bases and J gave up 13 bases, with 17 bases separating them. Germline CDR1 and CDR2: MDHEN and SYDVKM. The CDR3 has 12 amino acids. The CDR3 loop reads CASSLGGIRVTF. The CDR3 coding sequence is TGTGCCAGCAGTCTGGGAGGGATAAGAGTCACCTTC.

The CDR3 region has the DNA TGTGCCAGCAGCGTAGAAGCGGGGATCACAGATACGCAGTATTTT. It codes for CASSVEAGITDTQYF. The chain uses TRBV9 and TRBJ2-3, with 7 bases matching TRBD2. CDR1 is SGDLS, CDR2 YYNGEE, per germline. Unmatched junction bases numbered 3, after V lost 0 bases and J lost 2 bases. The CDR3 runs to 15 residues.

V usage is TRBV19 and J usage is TRBJ2-2; D is possibly TRBD2 (5 bases). Per the germline V gene, CDR1 is LNHDA and CDR2 is SQIVND (reference sequence). Trimming shortened V by 5 bases and J by 7 bases, and 14 bases separated the two germline ends. The CDR3 covers 14 residues. The DNA of the CDR3 is TGTGCCAGTAGTTTGTGGGAGTCTGGCGGGGAGCTGTTTTTT. This translates into CASSLWESGGELFF.